Listed below are T cell receptor beta chains from one sample, sequenced in a study of CD8 T cells in ankylosing spondylitis. TCRdb processed the 5' RACE reads anew with MiXCR; each CDR3 protein has one entry. The sample includes some 85,000 distinct CDR3 sequences, around 8.5% of them seen just once. The sample comprised blood, either unsorted or a sorted T cell fraction (not recorded which). The receptor set was obtained from a male donor with ankylosing spondylitis. Each CDR3 is given with its conserved first and last residue. Size is stated for part of the rows, as once, few or many counts, or as a class when the clone is expanded.

>many|TRBJ2-1|TRBV4-1
CASGMDGSYNEQFF
>.|TRBJ1-2|TRBV29-1
CSVWDGLNYGYTF
>.|TRBJ2-5|TRBV29-1
CSGREETQYF
>.|TRBJ2-6|TRBV9
CASSARQGATGANVLTF
>many|TRBJ2-2|TRBV11-2
CASSFQRGRGSGELFF
>few|TRBJ1-2|TRBV10-3
CAISESVTGDGYTF
>few|TRBJ1-1|TRBV10-3
CATKNLPLRTEAFF
>many|TRBJ2-3|TRBV2
CASSDGTDTQYF
>many|TRBJ2-2|TRBV6-2/TRBV6-3
CASSYSGLAGDGHGTGELFF
>few|TRBJ1-2|TRBV29-1
CSVPDIFRYGYTF
>many|TRBJ2-1|TRBV7-6
CASSLRRDSSPPSYNEQFF
>.|TRBJ2-3|TRBV13
CASSSTGIDTQYF
>.|TRBJ1-1|TRBV7-8
CASSLSGQGEAFF
>.|TRBJ2-5|TRBV9
CASSGGYTRSEETQYF
>many|TRBJ1-1|TRBV19
CASSIGSTEAFF
>.|TRBJ1-2|TRBV15
CATSRDRSPGQPGNNYGYTF
>many|TRBJ1-1|TRBV12-3/TRBV12-4
CASSLRGGDTEAFF
>many|TRBJ2-1|TRBV3-1
CASTYLSGSPGDEQFF
>.|TRBJ2-2|TRBV24-1
CATRHTGELFF
>.|TRBJ1-2|TRBV3-1
CASSPYTAGGYGYTF
>few|TRBJ2-7|TRBV5-1
CASSLDPGDTYEQYF
>few|TRBJ2-1|TRBV12-3/TRBV12-4
CASSSSEDRVPYNEQFF
>.|TRBJ2-1|TRBV6-5
CASSYTSGSNEQFF
>many|TRBJ1-1|TRBV5-1
CASSLGTAWTEAFF